A single sample gave rise to the 12 T cell receptor beta chains below, sequenced in a study of blood T cell repertoires in COVID-19. Assay used: immunoSEQ multiplex PCR; TCRdb lists only in-frame clones, some missing. Counted here are 200,000 to 250,000 clones, 80% to 90% occurring once; the ten biggest clones make up around 4%. The material sequenced was PBMCs or T cells enriched from blood (not recorded which). Every receptor here comes from a woman aged 25 to 39 who had recovered from COVID-19.

The chain employs TRBV5-6 and TRBJ2-7, with no clear D. The V end was cut by 1 base, the J end by 0 bases, with 11 bases between. The CDR3 extends over 15 amino acids. In germline, CDR1 is SGHDT, CDR2 YYEEEE. The CDR3 nucleotides read TGTGCCAGCAGCTTGTACCAGGAATCCTCCTACGAGCAGTACTTC. It codes for CASSLYQESSYEQYF. The complete variable domain, with remaining parts taken from reference TRBV5-6 and TRBJ2-7, reads DAGVTQSPTHLIKTRGQQVTLRCSPKSGHDTVSWYQQALGQGPQFIFQYYEEEERQRGNFPDRFSGHQFPNYSSELNVNALLLGDSALYLCASSLYQESSYEQYFGPGTRLTVT.

In this sample, this clone turned up once. V and J are TRBV18 and TRBJ2-1; TRBD1 is a possible D gene (5 bases). V was trimmed by 0 bases and J by 5 bases, leaving 14 bases between them. The CDR3 contains 16 residues. Germline CDR1 KGHSH, CDR2 LQKENI. The CDR3 DNA sequence: TGTGCCAGCTCACCACCAGGACAAAACCGAGACAATGAGCAGTTCTTC. Translating it yields CASSPPGQNRDNEQFF.

The chain has TRBV28 and TRBJ1-1; 7 nucleotides agree with TRBD1. Germline CDR1 MDHEN, CDR2 SYDVKM. The CDR3 is made up of 15 amino acids. Losses at the gene ends were 5 bases for V and 0 bases for J; bases not matched to a gene: 6. DNA for the CDR3: TGTGCCAGCAGTGTCAGGGGGGCAGTGAACACTGAAGCTTTCTTT. Encoded protein: CASSVRGAVNTEAFF.

In DNA form, the CDR3 reads TGCAGCGCTAAAGGGGGAGTGGGCTACGAGCAGTACTTC. The encoded protein is CSAKGGVGYEQYF. This chain connects TRBV29-1 to TRBJ2-7, with D possibly matching TRBD1 (6 bases). CDR3 length: 13 residues. In germline, CDR1 is SQVTM, CDR2 ANQGSEA. V lost 7 bases, J lost 3 bases, and 16 bases lay in between.

This chain joins TRBV5-1 and TRBJ1-1, with a tentative D call TRBD1 (5 bases). In germline, CDR1 is SGHRS, CDR2 YFSETQ. Trimming took 1 base from V and 2 from J, leaving 9 bases between them. This CDR3 spans 14 amino acids. CDR3 residues: CASSLQGGNTEAFF. CDR3 DNA sequence: TGCGCCAGCAGCTTGCAGGGCGGAAACACTGAAGCTTTCTTT.

The sample holds one count of this clone. This chain uses TRBV5-1 with TRBJ1-1; 9 bases agree with TRBD1. CDR3 size: 12 residues. Losses at the gene ends were 4 bases for V and 8 bases for J; bases not matched to a gene: 3. The germline V gene encodes CDR1 SGHRS and CDR2 YFSETQ. The CDR3 sequence: CASSAGQGEAFF. In nucleotides, the CDR3 is TGCGCCAGCAGCGCGGGACAGGGAGAAGCTTTCTTT. The entire variable domain, with the rest obtained from reference TRBV5-1 and TRBJ1-1, is as follows: KAGVTQTPRYLIKTRGQQVTLSCSPISGHRSVSWYQQTPGQGLQFLFEYFSETQRNKGNFPGRFSGRQFSNSRSEMNVSTLELGDSALYLCASSAGQGEAFFGQGTRLTVV.

The chain's CDR3 is CASSLDQGWYGYTF. Written as DNA, the CDR3 is TGTGCCAGCAGCTTAGACCAGGGTTGGTATGGCTACACCTTC. The rearrangement joins TRBV7-2 to TRBJ1-2; maybe TRBD1 (5 bases). CDR3 length equals 14 residues. Trimming took 1 base from V and 5 from J, leaving 11 bases between them. In germline, CDR1 is SGHTA, CDR2 FQGNSA.

V and J are TRBV5-4 and TRBJ1-2; D is ambiguous. Germline loops: CDR1 SGHNT, CDR2 YYREEE (reference sequence). Trimming removed 1 base at V and 2 bases at J, with 15 bases between. The CDR3 is 16 amino acids. The CDR3 nucleotides read TGTGCCAGCAGCTTGCTCGGGAGGGTACGGAACTATGGCTACACCTTC. As protein: CASSLLGRVRNYGYTF.

The rearrangement uses TRBV12-3 or TRBV12-4 and TRBJ1-3; D is unclear. V lost 7 bases to trimming and J lost 4 bases, with 8 bases between them. The CDR3 runs 12 residues. Here the CDR3 reads CASTLLGNTIYF. The CDR3 region has the DNA TGTGCCAGCACCCTTCTGGGAAACACCATATATTTT.

The chain couples TRBV5-1 to TRBJ1-1, with 8 bases that match TRBD1. Germline V CDR1 and CDR2: SGHRS, YFSETQ. Trimming cost V 3 bases and J 5 bases; bases outside gene matches: 6. The CDR3 covers 14 residues. CDR3 nucleotides: TGCGCCAGCAGCTACCGGACAGGGCGAACTGAAGCTTTCTTT. Encoded protein: CASSYRTGRTEAFF.

For this clone: This may stem from a read error, because a much larger clone lies one nucleotide away. This chain links TRBV7-9 with TRBJ2-1, with 8 nucleotides matching TRBD2. This CDR3 is built from 17 residues. J was trimmed by 0 bases and V by 8 bases; bases with no gene match: 12. Germline CDR1 reads SEHNR; CDR2 reads FQNEAQ (reference sequence). The CDR3 spells CASGLRGSGISYNEQFF. CDR3 nucleotide sequence: TGTGCCAGCGGCCTCCGTGGTAGCGGGATCTCCTACAATGAGCAGTTCTTC.

The genes are TRBV7-8 and TRBJ1-2, with TRBD1 matching over 8 bases. The CDR3 covers 15 residues. CDR1 SGHVS and CDR2 FQNEAQ come from the germline V gene. With 5 bases clipped from V and 5 bases from J, the junction kept 10 bases outside the gene matches. The CDR3 DNA follows: TGTGCCAGCAGCATGGACAGGGTTTTATGGTATGGCTACACCTTC. It specifies CASSMDRVLWYGYTF.